These 14 T cell receptor beta chains originate from one sample sequenced in a study of T-cell reconstitution after alpha-beta-depleted transplantation in children (dated by TCRdb to about 2016). In light of the paper, this sample's treatment or condition label describes: allogeneic hematopoietic cell transplantation with graft depleted of TCRalphabeta T cells and CD19 B cells. Libraries came from PCR. Sequenced on an Illumina HiSeq 2500. TCR libraries were prepared with molecular barcoding, using unique molecular identifiers to normalize TCRbeta repertoire quantification. TCRdb's own reprocessing of the public reads used fastp at Q25 and MiXCR and kept productive beta chains. Rows are unified per CDR3 protein, each entry keeping the most common DNA and genes. For this sample the table gives about 980,000 distinct CDR3 sequences, of which less than 30% were detected only once. Together, the top ten hold 25% to 35% of the sample.

The sample consisted of PBMCs, mostly from graft donor cells, taken 360 days after TCRalphabeta/CD19-depleted stem cell transplant. The source of these receptors is a boy less than two years old who had a stem cell transplant for SCID, so the T cells may come from the graft donor.

Here the CDR3 reads CRFQRDHYEQYF. In DNA, the CDR3 is TGCAGGTTCCAAAGGGATCACTACGAGCAGTACTTC. This chain connects TRBV20-1 to TRBJ2-7; no definite D call. The CDR3 runs to 12 residues. In germline, CDR1 is DFQATT, CDR2 SNEGSKA (reference sequence).

This chain links TRBV12-3 or TRBV12-4 with TRBJ1-5, with D hard to call. This CDR3 comprises 13 residues. V gave up 7 bases and J gave up 6 bases, with 13 bases separating them. The CDR3 DNA reads as TGTGCCAGCATGAAGGGTTCGGTTCAGCCCCAGCATTTT. Encoded protein: CASMKGSVQPQHF.

The sample holds a few counts of this clonotype. The chain links TRBV9 to TRBJ2-7; 7 bases match TRBD1. CDR3 length: 15 amino acids. V shed 0 bases, J shed 2 bases, and the junction held 5 bases outside the gene matches. CDR1 and CDR2 (germline): SGDLS, YYNGEE. CDR3 region: CASSVGNRGPYEQYF. The CDR3 coding sequence is TGTGCCAGCAGCGTAGGCAACAGGGGACCCTACGAGCAGTACTTC. The full variable domain, its missing parts supplied by reference TRBV9 and TRBJ2-7, is DSGVTQTPKHLITATGQRVTLRCSPRSGDLSVYWYQQSLDQGLQFLIQYYNGEERAKGNILERFSAQQFPDLHSELNLSSLELGDSALYFCASSVGNRGPYEQYFGPGTRLTVT.

The table lists this clonotype with a few counts. V and J are TRBV7-9 and TRBJ1-2, with 8 bases matching TRBD1. V trimming: 3 bases; J trimming: 4 bases; junction bases outside the gene matches: 4. The CDR3 is 14 residues long. Germline V gene lookup returns CDR1 SEHNR and CDR2 FQNEAQ (reference sequence). Here the CDR3 reads CASSFQGALYGYTF. In DNA form, the CDR3 reads TGTGCCAGCAGCTTTCAGGGGGCCCTCTATGGCTACACCTTC.

The rearrangement joins TRBV2 to TRBJ2-3; D ambiguous. Per the germline V gene, CDR1 is SNHLY and CDR2 is FYNNEI. The CDR3 covers 17 residues. With 2 bases removed from V and 0 bases from J, the gap between germline ends came to 15 bases. The CDR3: CASSESPAETSTDTQYF. CDR3 nucleotides: TGTGCCAGCAGTGAATCGCCCGCCGAGACTAGCACAGATACGCAGTATTTT.

The chain carries TRBV20-1 and TRBJ2-7; no definite D call. Looked up from germline, CDR1 is DFQATT and CDR2 is SNEGSKA (reference sequence). The CDR3 extends over 13 amino acids. With 6 bases removed from V and 2 bases from J, the gap between germline ends came to 14 bases. CDR3 DNA sequence: TGCAGTGCCACCACGAATCCGACCTACGAGCAGTACTTC. This sequence encodes CSATTNPTYEQYF.

The chain uses TRBV7-3 and TRBJ2-7; 7 bases are shared with TRBD1. The CDR3 spans 14 residues. Unmatched junction bases numbered 9, after V lost 9 bases and J lost 1 base. CDR1 and CDR2 from the germline V gene are SGHTA and FQGTGA. The CDR3 DNA follows: TGTGCCAGTCGACAGGGATCCCCGTCCTACGAGCAGTACTTC. Translating it yields CASRQGSPSYEQYF. Variable domain in full (rest from reference TRBV7-3 and TRBJ2-7): GAGVSQTPSNKVTEKGKYVELRCDPISGHTALYWYRQSLGQGPEFLIYFQGTGAADDSGLPNDRFFAVRPEGSVSTLKIQRTERGDSAVYLCASRQGSPSYEQYFGPGTRLTVT.

This clonotype was counted between two and nine times. The chain couples TRBV5-6 to TRBJ1-1; TRBD1 matches 8 bases. Trimming took 3 bases from V and 0 from J; bases not matched to a gene: 1. The CDR3 covers 14 residues. Germline V gene lookup returns CDR1 SGHDT and CDR2 YYEEEE. This chain's CDR3 is CASSYRGVNTEAFF. Here the CDR3 DNA reads TGTGCCAGCAGCTACAGGGGGGTGAACACTGAAGCTTTCTTT.

This clonotype was seen only a few times. The rearrangement joins TRBV20-1 to TRBJ1-1; D is uncertain. V was clipped by 3 bases and J by 1 base, with 12 bases between them. Germline-derived CDR1 and CDR2 are DFQATT and SNEGSKA (reference sequence). The CDR3 covers 14 residues. CDR3 sequence (DNA): TGCAGTGCTAGGGCCCCATCTGCGAACACTGAAGCTTTCTTT. Residues: CSARAPSANTEAFF.

This clonotype has just a few counts. This chain connects TRBV12-3 or TRBV12-4 to TRBJ2-7; D perhaps matches TRBD1 (5 bases). The ends were cut back, 4 bases at V and 2 bases at J, with 9 bases in the middle. This CDR3 region has 13 residues. The CDR3: CASSYQGTYEQYF. The CDR3 nucleotides read TGTGCCAGCAGTTACCAGGGAACCTACGAGCAGTACTTC.

The V gene is TRBV7-3, the J gene TRBJ2-1, with no clear D. The germline V and J ends were trimmed by 1 base and 6 bases, with 13 bases remaining between them. There are 15 residues in the CDR3. Germline V gene sequence: CDR1 SGHTA, CDR2 FQGTGA. CDR3: CASSLMGTVGNEQFF. The CDR3 nucleotides read TGTGCCAGCAGCTTAATGGGCACAGTGGGCAATGAGCAGTTCTTC.

J is TRBJ2-1 and V is TRBV29-1, with 12 positions matching TRBD2. Germline V gene lookup returns CDR1 SQVTM and CDR2 ANQGSEA. The CDR3 has 14 residues. Trimming at V came to 7 bases and at J to 4 bases, leaving 5 bases not matched to a gene. CDR3 loop: CSALGLAGYNEQFF. The CDR3 nucleotides read TGCAGCGCCCTCGGACTAGCGGGATACAATGAGCAGTTCTTC.

This clonotype was observed a single time. V gene TRBV12-3 or TRBV12-4 combines with J gene TRBJ2-2, with a possible D match to TRBD1 (6 bases). V lost 5 bases and J 0 bases, leaving 10 bases between the germline ends. CDR3 size: 15 residues. This CDR3 reads CASSADRSNTGELFF. CDR3 nucleotides: TGTGCCAGCAGTGCCGACAGGTCGAACACCGGGGAGCTGTTTTTT.

The rearrangement links TRBV18 to TRBJ2-1; weak D call: TRBD2 (6 bases). Germline CDR1 and CDR2: KGHSH and LQKENI. V lost 0 bases to trimming and J lost 8 bases, with 8 bases between them. This CDR3 has 13 amino acids. CDR3 sequence: CASSPPAGHEQFF. In DNA, the CDR3 is TGTGCCAGCTCACCACCGGCGGGGCATGAGCAGTTCTTC. The full variable domain, in which reference TRBV18 and TRBJ2-1 provide the parts outside the CDR3, is NAGVMQNPRHLVRRRGQEARLRCSPMKGHSHVYWYRQLPEEGLKFMVYLQKENIIDESGMPKERFSAEFPKEGPSILRIQQVVRGDSAAYFCASSPPAGHEQFFGPGTRLTVL.